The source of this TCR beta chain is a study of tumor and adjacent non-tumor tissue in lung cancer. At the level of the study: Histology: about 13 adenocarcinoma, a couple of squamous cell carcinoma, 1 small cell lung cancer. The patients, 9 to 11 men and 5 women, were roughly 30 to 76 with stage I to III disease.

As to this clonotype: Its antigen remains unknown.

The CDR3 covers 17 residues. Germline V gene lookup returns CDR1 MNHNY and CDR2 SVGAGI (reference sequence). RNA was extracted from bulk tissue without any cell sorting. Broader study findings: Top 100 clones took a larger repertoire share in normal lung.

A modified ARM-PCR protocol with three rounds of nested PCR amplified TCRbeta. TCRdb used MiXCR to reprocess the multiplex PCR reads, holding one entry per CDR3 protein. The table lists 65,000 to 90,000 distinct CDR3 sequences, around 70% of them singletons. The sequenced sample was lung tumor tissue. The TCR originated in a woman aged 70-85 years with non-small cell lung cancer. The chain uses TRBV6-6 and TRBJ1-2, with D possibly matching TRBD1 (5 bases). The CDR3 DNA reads TGTGCTAGTAGTTACTCAGTCGGAACGCGAGGGGATAATGGCTACACCTTC. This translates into CASSYSVGTRGDNGYTF.